Listed below are T cell receptor beta chains from one sample, sequenced in a study of tumour-infiltrating T cells in Burkitt lymphoma. Assay: immunoSEQ multiplex PCR; the TCRdb copy retains only in-frame clones and omits some. The sample comprises some 2,900 clones, 14% of which are singletons, and around 3% rests with the top ten. The sample comprised tumor tissue. These receptors were obtained from a human donor with Burkitt lymphoma. Both conserved end residues are part of each CDR3. A D gene is named only where the DNA matches it firmly. Some rows have no size entry. The others give once, few or many, or a class for an expanded clone.

CDR3 DNA	CDR3 protein	clone size	D gene	V gene	J gene
TGCGCCAGCAGCCCAAACGACAGGGAAGGTGGCTACACCTTC	CASSPNDREGGYTF	.	TRBD1	TRBV4-1	TRBJ1-2
TGTGCCAGCAGCGTAGGAACAGATACGCAGTATTTT	CASSVGTDTQYF	.	.	TRBV9	TRBJ2-3
TGTGCTAGCAGCTCCAGACAGGGGGATTTTGAGACCCAGTACTTC	CASSSRQGDFETQYF	.	TRBD1	TRBV7-7	TRBJ2-5
TGTGCCACCGGGACAGGGAACACCGGGGAGCTGTTTTTT	CATGTGNTGELFF	.	TRBD1	TRBV11-1	TRBJ2-2
TGTGCCAGCAGCTTAGCGGGAGTGTACCACGAGCAGTACTTC	CASSLAGVYHEQYF	.	.	TRBV7-2	TRBJ2-7
TGTGCCAGCAGTCCTCGGACAGTGTCTCACGATGAGCAGTTCTTC	CASSPRTVSHDEQFF	.	.	TRBV27	TRBJ2-1
TGCGCCAGCAGCTGGGGCTTATCTCTCAATGAGCAGTTCTTC	CASSWGLSLNEQFF	.	.	TRBV4-1	TRBJ2-1
TGCGCCAGCAGTGAATATATCGGCGGCGGGGCCAGGCTTGAGCAGTTCTTC	CASSEYIGGGARLEQFF	.	.	TRBV10-1	TRBJ2-1
TGTGCCAGCAGTTTGACTTCTCCGGGCGGGGAGCTGTTTTTT	CASSLTSPGGELFF	few	.	TRBV27	TRBJ2-2
TGTGCCTGCCGGGACAGGGAAAACATTCAGTACTTC	CACRDRENIQYF	few	TRBD1	TRBV30	TRBJ2-4
TGTGCCAGTAGAGCAGGGGGCTACGAGCAGTACTTC	CASRAGGYEQYF	.	TRBD1	TRBV27	TRBJ2-7
TGTGCCAGTAGTATATTTTCCGGGGCCCCCGGGGAGCTGTTTTTT	CASSIFSGAPGELFF	.	.	TRBV19	TRBJ2-2
TGTGCCAGCAGTGGGACTAGCGGGAACACCGGGGAGCTGTTTTTT	CASSGTSGNTGELFF	.	TRBD2	TRBV2	TRBJ2-2
TGTGCCAGCAGCTTAGATTCGTCGTTCGCAGGAGAAAAACTGTTTTTT	CASSLDSSFAGEKLFF	few	.	TRBV7-9	TRBJ1-4
TGTGCCAGCAGCCAAGCGGTGGTTCGTGGTGAGCAGTTCTTC	CASSQAVVRGEQFF	.	.	TRBV14	TRBJ2-1
TGTGCCGGGGGGGTGTCGGCCTACAATGAGCAGTTCTTC	CAGGVSAYNEQFF	.	TRBD2	TRBV2	TRBJ2-1
TGCGCCAGCAGCCAAGGGAATGGGGCGGAGACCCAGTACTTC	CASSQGNGAETQYF	.	.	TRBV4-3	TRBJ2-5
TGTGCCAGCAGCTTAGATGGACAGAACTACAATGAGCAGTTCTTC	CASSLDGQNYNEQFF	few	.	TRBV11-3	TRBJ2-1
TGCGCCAGCAGCCAAGTCGTCCTGCGGGCGCTCCCTAATTCACCCCTCCACTTT	CASSQVVLRALPNSPLHF	.	.	TRBV4-3	TRBJ1-6
TGTGCCAGCAGTTCTGGTGCCTCCTACAATGAGCAGTTCTTC	CASSSGASYNEQFF	.	.	TRBV5-6	TRBJ2-1
TGTGCCAGCAGTGTCCTAGGGGGACAGCCAAACTACGAGCAGTACTTC	CASSVLGGQPNYEQYF	few	TRBD1	TRBV6-1	TRBJ2-7
TGCGCCAGCAGCCCTGCCTACGGGACAGAAGTCTACGAGCAGTACTTC	CASSPAYGTEVYEQYF	few	TRBD1	TRBV5-1	TRBJ2-7
TGTGCCAGCAGCTTGGACAGCAACACTGAAGCTTTCTTT	CASSLDSNTEAFF	few	.	TRBV5-4	TRBJ1-1
TGTGCCAGCAGCCTGGGCCCACGGCCTGAAGCTTTCTTT	CASSLGPRPEAFF	.	.	TRBV5-6	TRBJ1-1
TGTGCCAGTAGTATAACGGTTAATAGCAATCAGCCCCAGCATTTT	CASSITVNSNQPQHF	.	.	TRBV19	TRBJ1-5
TGTGCCAGCAGTTACTCGACAGGTTTCAACTATGGCTACACCTTC	CASSYSTGFNYGYTF	few	.	TRBV6-5	TRBJ1-2
TGTGCCAGCAGCTTAAGTAGCAATCAGCCCCAGCATTTT	CASSLSSNQPQHF	.	.	TRBV7-2	TRBJ1-5
TGCGCCAGCAGCCCACTCCCCCGGGGGACCTACGAGCAGTACTTC	CASSPLPRGTYEQYF	few	.	TRBV4-3	TRBJ2-7
TGTGCCAGCAGCCAAGGGACTAGCGGGAGCTCGGTCTACGAGCAGTACTTC	CASSQGTSGSSVYEQYF	few	TRBD2	TRBV13	TRBJ2-7
TGTGCCAGCAGCGTCGACAGACTCTATGGCTACACCTTC	CASSVDRLYGYTF	.	.	TRBV27	TRBJ1-2
TGCGCCAGCAGCTTGGGGACAGGGCCTTACAATGAGCAGTTCTTC	CASSLGTGPYNEQFF	few	TRBD1	TRBV5-1	TRBJ2-1
TGTGCCTGGAGTGTAAAGGGGACGACCCCCTACGAGCAGTACTTC	CAWSVKGTTPYEQYF	.	.	TRBV30	TRBJ2-7
TGTGCCAGTAAAGTTCAGGGCCACTATCAGCCCCAGCATTTT	CASKVQGHYQPQHF	few	.	TRBV19	TRBJ1-5
TGTGCCAGCAGTTTCCAGGGGGGCAATGAGCAGTTCTTC	CASSFQGGNEQFF	few	.	TRBV6-5	TRBJ2-1
TGCGCCAGCAGCCACACGGGTCAAGAGACCCAGTACTTC	CASSHTGQETQYF	few	.	TRBV11-1	TRBJ2-5
TGTGCCAGCACCCTACCTGGGGCCAACGTCCTGACTTTC	CASTLPGANVLTF	.	.	TRBV5-5	TRBJ2-6
TGTGCCAGTAGTATTGGACTAGCGGGCTACAATGAGCAGTTCTTC	CASSIGLAGYNEQFF	.	TRBD2	TRBV19	TRBJ2-1
TGTGCCAGCTCCCCGGGAATTTCGGGACAGGGGGCAGCCGAGCAGTTCTTC	CASSPGISGQGAAEQFF	.	TRBD1	TRBV18	TRBJ2-1
TGTGCCAGTAGTATTGAGGGAGTGGAGACCCAGTACTTC	CASSIEGVETQYF	.	.	TRBV19	TRBJ2-5
TGTGCCAGCAGTCAGGGGATACGCACTGAAGCTTTCTTT	CASSQGIRTEAFF	.	.	TRBV6-6	TRBJ1-1
TGTGCCAGCAGCCTAGTAGGAAATCAGCCCCAGCATTTT	CASSLVGNQPQHF	.	.	TRBV27	TRBJ1-5
TGTGCCAGCAGTTTAATGAAGGGCTACGAGCAGTACTTC	CASSLMKGYEQYF	.	.	TRBV28	TRBJ2-7
TGTGCCAGCAGCTTGGACATCCTGGGACAGGGGGCGGGTGGCTACACCTTC	CASSLDILGQGAGGYTF	.	TRBD1	TRBV5-5	TRBJ1-2
TGTGCCACCAGCAGAGAGGGAGACTCCTACGAGCAGTACTTC	CATSREGDSYEQYF	.	.	TRBV15	TRBJ2-7